This T cell receptor (beta chain) came from a study of cytomegalovirus exposure and HLA in healthy donors. A multiplex PCR was run with 60 Vbeta primers and 13 Jbeta primers. Clones were sequenced by immunoSEQ multiplex PCR, and TCRdb holds only the in-frame ones, with some missing. The sample table sets out roughly 35,000 clones. Looked up from germline, CDR1 is MDHEN and CDR2 is SYDVKM. CDR3 length: 17 amino acids. J lost 4 bases, V lost 6 bases, and 12 bases had no gene match. General observations from the study: V segments that were indistinguishable, TRBV6-2 and TRBV6-3 among them, were omitted from analysis.

Remarks on this clone: Its antigen remains unknown.

The gene calls are TRBV28 and TRBJ2-5, with TRBD1 matching 12 bases. This sequence was found in a woman aged 35 to 49 in good health and CMV-seropositive. Sequences were obtained from PBMCs. CDR3 bases: TGTGCCAGCAGGCCATCCGGGACAGGGGGCAGGGGAGAGACCCAGTACTTC. Translating it yields CASRPSGTGGRGETQYF.